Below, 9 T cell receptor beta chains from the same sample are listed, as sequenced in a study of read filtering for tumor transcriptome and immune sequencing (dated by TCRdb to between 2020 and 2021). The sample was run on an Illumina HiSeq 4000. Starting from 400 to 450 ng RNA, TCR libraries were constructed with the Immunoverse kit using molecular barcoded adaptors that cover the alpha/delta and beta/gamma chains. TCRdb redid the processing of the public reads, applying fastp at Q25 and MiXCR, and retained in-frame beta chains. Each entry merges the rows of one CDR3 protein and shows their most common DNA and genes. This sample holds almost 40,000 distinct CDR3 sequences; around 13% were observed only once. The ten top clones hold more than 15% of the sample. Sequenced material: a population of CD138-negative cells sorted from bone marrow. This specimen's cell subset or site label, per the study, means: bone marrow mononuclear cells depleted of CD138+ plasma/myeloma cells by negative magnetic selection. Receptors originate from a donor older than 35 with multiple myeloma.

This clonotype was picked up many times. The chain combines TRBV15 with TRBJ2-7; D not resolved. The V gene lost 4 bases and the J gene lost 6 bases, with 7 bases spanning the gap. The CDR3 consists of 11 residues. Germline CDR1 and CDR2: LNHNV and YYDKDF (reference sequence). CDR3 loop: CATSKEAEQYF. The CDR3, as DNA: TGTGCCACCAGCAAAGAGGCCGAGCAGTACTTC.

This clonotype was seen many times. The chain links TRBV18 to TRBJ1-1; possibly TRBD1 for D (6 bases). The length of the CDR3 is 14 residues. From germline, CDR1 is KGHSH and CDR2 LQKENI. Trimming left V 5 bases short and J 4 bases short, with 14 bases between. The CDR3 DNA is TGTGCCAGCTCAAGATGGGACAACCCCACTGAAGCTTTCTTT. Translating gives CASSRWDNPTEAFF.

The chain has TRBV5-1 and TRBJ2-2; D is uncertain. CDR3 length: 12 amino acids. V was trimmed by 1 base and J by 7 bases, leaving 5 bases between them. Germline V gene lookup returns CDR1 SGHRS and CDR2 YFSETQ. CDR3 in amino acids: CASSLTSGELFF. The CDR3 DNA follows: TGCGCCAGCAGCTTGACCAGCGGGGAGCTGTTTTTT. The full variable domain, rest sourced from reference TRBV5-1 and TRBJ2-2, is KAGVTQTPRYLIKTRGQQVTLSCSPISGHRSVSWYQQTPGQGLQFLFEYFSETQRNKGNFPGRFSGRQFSNSRSEMNVSTLELGDSALYLCASSLTSGELFFGEGSRLTVL.

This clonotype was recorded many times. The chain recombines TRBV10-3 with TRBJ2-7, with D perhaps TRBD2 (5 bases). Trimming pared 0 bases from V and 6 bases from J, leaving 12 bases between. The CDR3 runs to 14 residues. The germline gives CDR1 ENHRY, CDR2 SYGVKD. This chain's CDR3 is CAISESGGVFEQYF. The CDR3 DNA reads TGTGCCATCAGTGAGTCTGGAGGAGTCTTCGAGCAGTACTTC.

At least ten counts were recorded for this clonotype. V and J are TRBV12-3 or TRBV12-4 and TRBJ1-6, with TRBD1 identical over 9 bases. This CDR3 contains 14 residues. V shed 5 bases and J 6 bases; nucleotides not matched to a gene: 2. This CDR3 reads CASSPGQGNSPLHF. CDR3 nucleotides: TGTGCCAGCAGTCCGGGACAGGGTAATTCACCCCTCCACTTT.

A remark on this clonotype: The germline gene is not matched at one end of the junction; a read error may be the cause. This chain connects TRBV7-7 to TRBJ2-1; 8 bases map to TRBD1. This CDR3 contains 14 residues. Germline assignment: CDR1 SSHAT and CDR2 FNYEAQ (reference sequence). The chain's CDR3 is CASSRGQGHNEQLF. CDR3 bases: TGTGCCAGCAGCCGAGGACAGGGTCACAATGAGCAGCTCTTC.

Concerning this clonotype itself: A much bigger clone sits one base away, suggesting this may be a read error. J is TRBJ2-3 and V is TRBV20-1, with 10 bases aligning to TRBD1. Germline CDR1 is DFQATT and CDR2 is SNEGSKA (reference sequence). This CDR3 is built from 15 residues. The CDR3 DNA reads TGCAGTGCTGATTTTTCGGGACAGGGGACAGATACGCAGTGTTTT. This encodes CSADFSGQGTDTQCF.

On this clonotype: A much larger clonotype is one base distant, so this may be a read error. CDR3 sequence (DNA): TGTGCCAGCAGACCGGGGTGGGGTTCCGCCCACGAGCGGTACTTC. This translates into CASRPGWGSAHERYF. The chain is built from TRBV10-2 and TRBJ2-7; possible D gene TRBD2, 5 bases. The CDR3 is made up of 15 amino acids. Per the germline V gene, CDR1 is WSHSY and CDR2 is SAAADI.

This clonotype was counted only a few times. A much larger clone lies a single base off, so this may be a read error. The CDR3 DNA reads TGTGCCAGCAGCTTGCCCGTCTACCAGCAGTACTTC. Its translation: CASSLPVYQQYF. The chain joins TRBV5-4 to TRBJ2-7; unclear D gene. This CDR3 is built from 12 residues. The V gene's germline CDR1 is SGHNT and CDR2 YYREEE (reference sequence).